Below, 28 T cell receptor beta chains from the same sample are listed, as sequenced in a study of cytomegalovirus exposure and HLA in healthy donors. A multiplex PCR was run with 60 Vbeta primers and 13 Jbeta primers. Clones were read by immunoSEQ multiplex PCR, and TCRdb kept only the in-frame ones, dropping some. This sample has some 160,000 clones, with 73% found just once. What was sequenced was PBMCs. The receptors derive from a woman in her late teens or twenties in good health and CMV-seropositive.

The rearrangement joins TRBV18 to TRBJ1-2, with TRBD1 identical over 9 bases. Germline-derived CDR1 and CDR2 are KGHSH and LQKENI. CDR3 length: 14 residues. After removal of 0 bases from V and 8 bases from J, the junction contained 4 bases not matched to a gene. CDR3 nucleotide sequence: TGTGCCAGCTCACCACCCGGGACAGGGTGGGGCTACACCTTC. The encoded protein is CASSPPGTGWGYTF.

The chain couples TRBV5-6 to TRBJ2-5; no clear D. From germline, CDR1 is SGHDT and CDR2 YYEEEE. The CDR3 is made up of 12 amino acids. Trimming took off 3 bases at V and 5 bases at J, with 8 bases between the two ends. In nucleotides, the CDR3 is TGTGCCAGCAGCTCTACTGAGGAGACCCAGTACTTC. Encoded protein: CASSSTEETQYF.

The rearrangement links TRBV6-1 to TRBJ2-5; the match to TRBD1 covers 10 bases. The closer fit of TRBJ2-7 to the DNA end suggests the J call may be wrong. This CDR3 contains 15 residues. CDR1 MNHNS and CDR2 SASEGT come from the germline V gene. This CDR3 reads CASSERDRGHYEQYF. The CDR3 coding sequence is TGTGCCAGCAGTGAAAGGGACAGGGGACACTACGAGCAGTACTTC.

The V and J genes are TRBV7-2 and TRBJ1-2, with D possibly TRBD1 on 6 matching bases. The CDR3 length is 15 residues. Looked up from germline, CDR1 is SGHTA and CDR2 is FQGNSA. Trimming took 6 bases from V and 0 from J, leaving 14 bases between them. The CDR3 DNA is TGTGCCAGCAGAAATTCAGGGGCGGCTAACTATGGCTACACCTTC. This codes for CASRNSGAANYGYTF.

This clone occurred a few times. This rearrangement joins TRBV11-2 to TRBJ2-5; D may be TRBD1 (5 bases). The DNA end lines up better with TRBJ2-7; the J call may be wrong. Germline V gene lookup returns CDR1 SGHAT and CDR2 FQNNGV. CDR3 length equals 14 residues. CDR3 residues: CASSRTGFTYEQYF. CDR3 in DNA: TGTGCCAGCAGCCGAACAGGTTTCACCTACGAGCAGTACTTC.

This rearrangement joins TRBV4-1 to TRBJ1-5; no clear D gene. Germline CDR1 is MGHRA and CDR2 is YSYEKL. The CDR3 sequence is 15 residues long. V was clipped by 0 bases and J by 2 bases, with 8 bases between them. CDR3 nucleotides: TGCGCCAGCAGCCAAGACAGGAGGGGCAATCAGCCCCAGCATTTT. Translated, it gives CASSQDRRGNQPQHF.

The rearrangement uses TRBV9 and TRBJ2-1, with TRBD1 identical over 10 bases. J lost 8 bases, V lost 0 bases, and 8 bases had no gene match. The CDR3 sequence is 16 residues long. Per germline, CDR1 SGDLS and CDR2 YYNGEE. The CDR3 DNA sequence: TGTGCCAGCAGCGTAGTTGGGGGGACAGGGGTCGATGAGCAGTTCTTC. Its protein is CASSVVGGTGVDEQFF.

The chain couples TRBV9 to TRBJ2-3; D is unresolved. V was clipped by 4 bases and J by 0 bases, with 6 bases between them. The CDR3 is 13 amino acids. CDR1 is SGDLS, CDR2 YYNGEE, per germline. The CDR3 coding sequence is TGTGCCAGCAGCTACCTAAGCACAGATACGCAGTATTTT. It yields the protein CASSYLSTDTQYF.

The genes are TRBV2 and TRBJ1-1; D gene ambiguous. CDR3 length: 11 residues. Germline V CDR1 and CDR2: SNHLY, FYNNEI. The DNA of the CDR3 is TGTTCTACCCAGCGGGGCACTGAAGCTTTCTTT. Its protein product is CSTQRGTEAFF.

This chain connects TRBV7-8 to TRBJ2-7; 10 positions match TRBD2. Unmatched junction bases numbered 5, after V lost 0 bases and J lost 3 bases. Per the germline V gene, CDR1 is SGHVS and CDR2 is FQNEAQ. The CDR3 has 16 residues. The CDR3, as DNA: TGTGCCAGCAGCTTAGCTCAGCGGGGGGGCCTCTACGAGCAGTACTTC. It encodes CASSLAQRGGLYEQYF.

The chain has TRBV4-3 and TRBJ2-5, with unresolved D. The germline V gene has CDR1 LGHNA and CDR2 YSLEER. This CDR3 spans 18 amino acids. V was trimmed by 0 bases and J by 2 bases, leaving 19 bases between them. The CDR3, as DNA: TGCGCCAGCAGCCAAGAGCCTGTCCTGGGCAGTAAGCAAGAGACCCAGTACTTC. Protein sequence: CASSQEPVLGSKQETQYF.

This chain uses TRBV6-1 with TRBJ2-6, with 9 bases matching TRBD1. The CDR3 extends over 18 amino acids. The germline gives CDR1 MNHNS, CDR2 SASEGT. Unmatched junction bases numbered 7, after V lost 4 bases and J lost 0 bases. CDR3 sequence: CASSARDRVRSGANVLTF. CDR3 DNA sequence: TGTGCCAGCAGTGCCCGGGACAGGGTTCGCTCTGGGGCCAACGTCCTGACTTTC.

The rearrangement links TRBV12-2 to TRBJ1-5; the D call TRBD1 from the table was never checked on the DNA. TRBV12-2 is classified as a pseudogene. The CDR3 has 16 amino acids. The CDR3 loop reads CASRLARDKSNQPQHF. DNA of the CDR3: TGTGCAAGTCGCTTAGCTAGGGACAAGAGCAATCAGCCCCAGCATTTT.

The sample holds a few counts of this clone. CDR3 DNA sequence: TGCGCCAGCAGCGCCTTCAGGGGCTCTGGGGCCAACGTCCTGACTTTC. Protein product: CASSAFRGSGANVLTF. The chain combines TRBV5-1 with TRBJ2-6; D might be TRBD1 (6 bases). The CDR3 is 16 amino acids. Germline-derived CDR1 and CDR2 are SGHRS and YFSETQ. Trimming pared 4 bases from V and 0 bases from J, leaving 11 bases between. The variable domain in full, completed from reference TRBV5-1 and TRBJ2-6, reads KAGVTQTPRYLIKTRGQQVTLSCSPISGHRSVSWYQQTPGQGLQFLFEYFSETQRNKGNFPGRFSGRQFSNSRSEMNVSTLELGDSALYLCASSAFRGSGANVLTFGAGSRLTVL.

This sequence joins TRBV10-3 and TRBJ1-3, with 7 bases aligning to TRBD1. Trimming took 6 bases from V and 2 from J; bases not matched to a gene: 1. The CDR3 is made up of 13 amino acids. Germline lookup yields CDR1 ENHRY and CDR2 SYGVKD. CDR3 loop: CAISTGAGNTIYF. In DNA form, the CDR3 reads TGTGCCATCAGCACAGGGGCTGGAAACACCATATATTTT.

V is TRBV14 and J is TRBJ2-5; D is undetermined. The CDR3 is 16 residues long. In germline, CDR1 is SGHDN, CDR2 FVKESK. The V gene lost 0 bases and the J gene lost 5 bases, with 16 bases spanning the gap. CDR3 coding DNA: TGTGCCAGCAGCCAAGAAAAGATAGTGTTCCGGGAGACCCAGTACTTC. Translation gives CASSQEKIVFRETQYF. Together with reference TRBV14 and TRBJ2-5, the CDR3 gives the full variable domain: EAGVTQFPSHSVIEKGQTVTLRCDPISGHDNLYWYRRVMGKEIKFLLHFVKESKQDESGMPNNRFLAERTGGTYSTLKVQPAELEDSGVYFCASSQEKIVFRETQYFGPGTRLLVL.

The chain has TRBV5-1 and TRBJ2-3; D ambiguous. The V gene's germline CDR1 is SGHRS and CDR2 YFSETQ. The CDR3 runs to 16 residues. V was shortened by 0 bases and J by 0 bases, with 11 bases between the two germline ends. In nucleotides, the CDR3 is TGCGCCAGCAGCTTGGGTGTCACGACTAGCACAGATACGCAGTATTTT. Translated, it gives CASSLGVTTSTDTQYF.

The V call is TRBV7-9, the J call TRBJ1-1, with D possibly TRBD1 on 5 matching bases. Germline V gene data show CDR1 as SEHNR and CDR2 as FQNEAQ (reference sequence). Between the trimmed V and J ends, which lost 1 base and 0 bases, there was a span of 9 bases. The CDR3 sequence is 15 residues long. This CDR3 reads CASSLVTGLNTEAFF. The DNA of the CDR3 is TGTGCCAGCAGCTTAGTAACAGGATTGAACACTGAAGCTTTCTTT.

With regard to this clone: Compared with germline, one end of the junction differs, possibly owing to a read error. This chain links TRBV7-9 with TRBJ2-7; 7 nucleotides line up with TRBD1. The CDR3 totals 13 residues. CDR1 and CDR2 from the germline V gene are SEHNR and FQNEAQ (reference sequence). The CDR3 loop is CSSSARQGPEQYF. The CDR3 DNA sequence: TGTTCCAGCAGCGCGCGACAGGGTCCCGAGCAGTACTTC.

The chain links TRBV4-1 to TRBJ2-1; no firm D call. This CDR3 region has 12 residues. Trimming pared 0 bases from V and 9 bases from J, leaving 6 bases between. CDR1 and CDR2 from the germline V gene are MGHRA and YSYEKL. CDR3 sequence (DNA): TGCGCCAGCAGCCAAGATGTATTTGAGCAGTTCTTC. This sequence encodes CASSQDVFEQFF.

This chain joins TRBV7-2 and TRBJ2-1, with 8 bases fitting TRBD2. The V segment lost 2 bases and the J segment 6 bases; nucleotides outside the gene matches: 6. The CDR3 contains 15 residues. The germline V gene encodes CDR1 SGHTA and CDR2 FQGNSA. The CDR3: CASSLRGLVSNEQFF. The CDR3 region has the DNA TGTGCCAGCAGCTTACGGGGACTAGTAAGCAATGAGCAGTTCTTC.

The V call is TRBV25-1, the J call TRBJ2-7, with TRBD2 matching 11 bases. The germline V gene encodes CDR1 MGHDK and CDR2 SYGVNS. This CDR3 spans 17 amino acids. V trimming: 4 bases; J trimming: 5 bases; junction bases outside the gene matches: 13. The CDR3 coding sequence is TGTGCCAGCAGTGGAGTCGTCTTTAGCGGGGGGGCCGACGAGCAGTACTTC. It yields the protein CASSGVVFSGGADEQYF.

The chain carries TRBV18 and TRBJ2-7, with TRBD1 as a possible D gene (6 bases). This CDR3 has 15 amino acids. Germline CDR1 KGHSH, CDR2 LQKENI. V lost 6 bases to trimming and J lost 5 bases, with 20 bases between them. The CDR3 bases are TGTGCCAGCTCGCCTGCCCTCACCCGACAGGACGAGCAGTACTTC. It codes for CASSPALTRQDEQYF.

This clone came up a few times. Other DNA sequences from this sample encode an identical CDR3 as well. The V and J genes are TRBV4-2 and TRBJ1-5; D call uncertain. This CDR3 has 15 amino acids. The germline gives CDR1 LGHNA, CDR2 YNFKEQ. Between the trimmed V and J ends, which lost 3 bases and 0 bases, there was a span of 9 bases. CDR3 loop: CASSQVAGSNQPQHF. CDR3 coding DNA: TGTGCCAGCAGCCAGGTTGCAGGTAGCAATCAGCCCCAGCATTTT.

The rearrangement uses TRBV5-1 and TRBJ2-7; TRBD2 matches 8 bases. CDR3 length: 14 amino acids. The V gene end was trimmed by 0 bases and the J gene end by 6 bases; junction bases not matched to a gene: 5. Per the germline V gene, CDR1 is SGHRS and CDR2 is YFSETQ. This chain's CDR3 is CASSLAYSGGEQYF. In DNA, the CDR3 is TGCGCCAGCAGCTTGGCCTACAGCGGGGGCGAGCAGTACTTC.

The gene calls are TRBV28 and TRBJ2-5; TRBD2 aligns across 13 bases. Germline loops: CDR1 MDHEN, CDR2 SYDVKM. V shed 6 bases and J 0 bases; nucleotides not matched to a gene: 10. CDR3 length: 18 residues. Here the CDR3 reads CASSPGLAGKIYQETQYF. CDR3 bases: TGTGCCAGCAGCCCGGGACTAGCGGGAAAAATTTACCAAGAGACCCAGTACTTC.

As DNA, the CDR3 is TGCGCCAGCAGCCAGGACAATCCGGGACAAATCTATGGCTACACCTTC. It is translated as CASSQDNPGQIYGYTF. The chain joins TRBV4-1 to TRBJ1-2, with D maybe TRBD1 (6 bases). With 3 bases removed from V and 4 bases from J, the gap between germline ends came to 18 bases. The CDR3 is 16 residues long. Germline CDR1 is MGHRA and CDR2 is YSYEKL.

Here the CDR3 DNA reads TGTGCCAGCAGCGCCGGACTGGAGTCTAGCTATGGCTACACCTTC. Translated: CASSAGLESSYGYTF. The chain is built from TRBV9 and TRBJ1-2; D ambiguous. Trimming stripped 3 bases from V and 4 bases from J, with 16 bases between. The CDR3 is 15 amino acids. In germline, CDR1 is SGDLS, CDR2 YYNGEE.